This T cell receptor beta chain was identified during a study of T cell changes during pregnancy in multiple sclerosis (dated by TCRdb to about 2019). Concerning the study at large: The study examined how the T cell repertoire changed over the course of pregnancy in women with multiple sclerosis.

Library preparation used the immunoSEQ multiplex PCR assay. TCRdb carries this immuneACCESS record with in-frame sequences only. Its versions omit some clonotypes, under half of them owing to an unresolved V gene in the studies checked, with the rest unexplained. The sample table lists some 96,000 clones, about 92% of them with a count of one. Around 2.1% of the sample is held by the ten biggest clonotypes. Trimming removed 1 base from V and 0 bases from J; the gene matches leave 9 bases unexplained. Including cysteine and phenylalanine, the CDR3 has 19 amino acids. Left in the record is the CDR3 DNA by itself, 57 bases read in frame from the first base. In the germline V gene, CDR1 corresponds to ENHRY and CDR2 to SYGVKD. A remark on this clone: Its target antigen remains unknown. No clone much larger than this one lies a single base away; base qualities are absent.

This TCR came from a female donor with multiple sclerosis, enrolled in a pregnancy study. This receptor chain uses TRBV10-3 and TRBJ2-5; the junction holds 12 bases that match TRBD2. The starting material was peripheral blood, obtained after pregnancy. The DNA reads TGTGCCATCAGTGAGTTCCCCCTAGCGGGGGGGCGGTACCAAGAGACCCAGTACTTC. Translated, it gives CAISEFPLAGGRYQETQYF.